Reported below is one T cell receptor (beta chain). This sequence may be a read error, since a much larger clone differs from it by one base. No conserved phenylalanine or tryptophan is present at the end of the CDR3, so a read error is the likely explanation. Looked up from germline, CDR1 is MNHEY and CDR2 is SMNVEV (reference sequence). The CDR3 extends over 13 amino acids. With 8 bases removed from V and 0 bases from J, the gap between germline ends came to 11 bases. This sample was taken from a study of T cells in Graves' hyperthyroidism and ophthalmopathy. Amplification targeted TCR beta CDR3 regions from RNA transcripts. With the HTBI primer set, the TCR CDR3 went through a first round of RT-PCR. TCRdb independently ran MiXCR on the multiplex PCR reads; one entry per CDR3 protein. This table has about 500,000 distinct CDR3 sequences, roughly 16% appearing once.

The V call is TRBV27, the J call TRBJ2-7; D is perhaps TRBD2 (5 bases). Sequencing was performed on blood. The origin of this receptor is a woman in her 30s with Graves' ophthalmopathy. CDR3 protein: CASHVGGSYEQYY. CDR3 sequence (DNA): TGTGCCAGCCATGTCGGAGGCTCCTACGAGCAGTACTAC.